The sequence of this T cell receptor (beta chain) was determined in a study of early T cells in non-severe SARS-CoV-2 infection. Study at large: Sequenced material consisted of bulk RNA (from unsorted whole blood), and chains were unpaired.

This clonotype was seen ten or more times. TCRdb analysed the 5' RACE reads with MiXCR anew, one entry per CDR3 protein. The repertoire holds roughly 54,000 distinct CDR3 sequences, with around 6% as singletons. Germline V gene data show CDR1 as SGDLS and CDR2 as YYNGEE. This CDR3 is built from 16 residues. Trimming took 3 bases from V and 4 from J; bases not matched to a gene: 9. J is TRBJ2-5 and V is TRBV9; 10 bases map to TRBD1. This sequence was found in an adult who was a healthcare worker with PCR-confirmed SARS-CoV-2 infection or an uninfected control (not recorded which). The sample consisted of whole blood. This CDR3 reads CASSARQGAVGETQYF. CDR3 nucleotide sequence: TGTGCCAGCAGCGCCCGACAGGGGGCGGTGGGAGAGACCCAGTACTTC.